This T cell receptor beta chain was documented in a study of esophageal squamous cell carcinoma under preoperative chemotherapy. As to this clonotype: The antigen is undetermined. At one boundary the junction diverges from the germline segment, which might be a read error.

Noted time point: after preoperative PTX-NDP chemotherapy. MiXCR, applied by TCRdb to the PCR reads, yields one record per CDR3 protein. The table shows 34,000 or so distinct CDR3 sequences, with under 60% occurring only once. Germline V lookup: CDR1 MNHNS, CDR2 SASEGT. The CDR3 runs 14 residues. Whole-study findings and limits: Tumor-infiltrating lymphocytes showed no significant post-chemotherapy TCR diversity increase, unlike peripheral T cells. After treatment, tumor-infiltrating lymphocytes seemed to come partly from incoming peripheral T cells, not only local changes. Clonal contraction, more than amplification, hit abundant clones after paclitaxel-nedaplatin.

The receptor's source is a human donor with esophageal squamous cell carcinoma. The donor label of this sample is uncertain. The sample was gathered from a patient given preoperative chemotherapy. J is TRBJ1-2 and V is TRBV6-1; D gene unclear. DNA for the CDR3: TGTGCCAGCAGCGAAGCGGGAGCAAACTATGGCTACACCTTC. Its protein product is CASSEAGANYGYTF.